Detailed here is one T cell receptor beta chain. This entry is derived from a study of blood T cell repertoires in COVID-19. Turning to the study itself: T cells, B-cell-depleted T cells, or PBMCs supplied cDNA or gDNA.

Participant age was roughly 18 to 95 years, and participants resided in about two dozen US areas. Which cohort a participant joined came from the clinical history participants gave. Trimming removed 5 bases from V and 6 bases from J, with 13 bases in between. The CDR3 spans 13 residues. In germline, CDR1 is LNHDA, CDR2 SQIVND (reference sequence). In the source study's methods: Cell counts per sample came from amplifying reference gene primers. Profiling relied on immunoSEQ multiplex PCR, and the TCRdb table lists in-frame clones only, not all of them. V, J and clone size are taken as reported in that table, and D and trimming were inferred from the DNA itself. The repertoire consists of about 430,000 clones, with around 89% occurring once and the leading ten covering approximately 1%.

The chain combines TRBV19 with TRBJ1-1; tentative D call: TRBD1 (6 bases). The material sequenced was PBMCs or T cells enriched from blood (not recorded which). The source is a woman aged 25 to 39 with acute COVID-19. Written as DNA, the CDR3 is TGTGCCAGTAGTCCCTGGACAGCTTCTGAAGCTTTCTTT. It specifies CASSPWTASEAFF.